This T cell receptor beta chain originates from a study of molecular identifiers for immune sequencing clone quantification. Whole-study results and caveats: Molecules of identical TCR sharing a barcode could underestimate highly expanded clone sizes. Beyond 20 RNA copies, clones held over 99% of effector molecules, compared with under 1% in naive cells. Spiked Jurkat TCR RNA equivalent to one cell reportedly surfaced among some 1 million naive cells.

The table lists this clonotype with a few counts. The target antigen is unknown. V was pared by 0 bases and J by 5 bases, with 9 bases between. The CDR3 is 13 amino acids. The germline gives CDR1 GTSNPN, CDR2 SVGIG (reference sequence). For naive CD8 T cells, sorting used the CD8+CD4-CCR7+CD45RA+ phenotype. TCRdb reprocessed the PCR reads with MiXCR, giving one entry per CDR3 protein. The sample comprises 80,000 to 95,000 distinct CDR3 sequences, under 20% of which are singletons, and 0.75% to 0.95% rests with the top ten. The chain carries TRBV30 and TRBJ2-3, with D perhaps matching TRBD2 (6 bases). The receptor was isolated from a human donor in good health. Some libraries in this study had Jurkat cell RNA spiked in. Sequencing was done on a sample of naive CD8+ T cells from blood, with Jurkat cell RNA spiked in. Indicated subset: FACS-sorted CD8+CD4-CCR7+CD45RA+ naive T cells. As DNA, the CDR3 is TGTGCCTGGAGTGTAGGGAGGTTAGATACGCAGTATTTT. It is translated as CAWSVGRLDTQYF.